This TCR beta chain was recorded in a study of post-analysis software for immune sequencing data. Study context: Patients with relapsing-remitting, secondary progressive and progressive-relapsing multiple sclerosis courses were all represented. Study-wide results and caveats: By F measure, samples from a shared preparation batch strongly co-clustered. Controls had significantly higher normalized Chao1 diversity than multiple sclerosis patients.

TCR beta libraries were prepared from cDNA with unique molecular identifiers. Out of roughly 1 to 11 million T cells, a few hundred thousand cDNA molecules were generated. TCRdb called the PCR reads again in MiXCR, with one record for every CDR3 protein. The sample consists of a few hundred thousand distinct CDR3 sequences, roughly 38% of them appearing once. Concerning this clonotype itself: What it binds is not known.

The clonotype was recovered from a girl under 18 with multiple sclerosis. The sequencing input was blood.

The CDR3: CASSQGPLGEQFF. CDR3 nucleotides: TGCGCCAGCAGCCAAGGTCCTCTGGGTGAGCAGTTCTTC. The J gene is TRBJ2-1, the V gene TRBV4-1; D is undetermined. This CDR3 spans 13 amino acids. Germline CDR1 is MGHRA and CDR2 is YSYEKL. V lost 1 base and J 9 bases, leaving 10 bases between the germline ends.